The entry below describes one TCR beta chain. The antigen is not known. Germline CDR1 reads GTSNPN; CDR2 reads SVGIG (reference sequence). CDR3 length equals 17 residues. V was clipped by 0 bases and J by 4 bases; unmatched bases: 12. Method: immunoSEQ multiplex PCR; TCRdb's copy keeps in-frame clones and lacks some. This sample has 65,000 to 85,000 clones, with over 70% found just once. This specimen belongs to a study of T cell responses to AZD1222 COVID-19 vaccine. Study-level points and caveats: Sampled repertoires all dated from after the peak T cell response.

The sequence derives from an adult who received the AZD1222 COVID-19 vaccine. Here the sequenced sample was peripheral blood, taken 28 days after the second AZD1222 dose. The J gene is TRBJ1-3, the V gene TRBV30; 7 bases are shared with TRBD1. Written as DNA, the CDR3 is TGTGCCTGGAGTGTACCGACAGGGTCGGAGGGAGGAAACACCATATATTTT. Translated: CAWSVPTGSEGGNTIYF.